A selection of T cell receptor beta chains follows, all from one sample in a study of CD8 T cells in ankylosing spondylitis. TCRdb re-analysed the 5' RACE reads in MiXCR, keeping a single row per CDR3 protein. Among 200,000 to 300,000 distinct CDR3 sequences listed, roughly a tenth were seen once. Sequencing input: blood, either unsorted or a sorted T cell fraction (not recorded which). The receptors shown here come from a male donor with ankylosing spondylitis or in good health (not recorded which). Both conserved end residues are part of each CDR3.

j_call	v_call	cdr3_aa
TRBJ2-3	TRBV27	CASDPEGGSTDTQYF
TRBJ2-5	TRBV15	CATSRAWGTGMETQYF
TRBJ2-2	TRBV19	CASSTATITGELFF
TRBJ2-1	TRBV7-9	CASSLAQGGPNEQFF
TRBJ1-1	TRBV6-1	CASKGQGARGVTEAFF
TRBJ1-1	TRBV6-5	CASSYRQGKTEAFF
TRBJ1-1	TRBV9	CASSVLGGGKTEAFF
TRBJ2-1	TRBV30	CAWSVLSGGSYNEQFF
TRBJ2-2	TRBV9	CASSPPGRGTGELFF
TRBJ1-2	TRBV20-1	CSARIVGEREGYTF
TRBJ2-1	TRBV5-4	CASSWGINEQFF
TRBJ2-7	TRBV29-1	CSAEWGLPQNEQYF
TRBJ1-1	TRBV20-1	CSARADRDEAFF
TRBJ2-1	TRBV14	CVSSQIPGNEQFF
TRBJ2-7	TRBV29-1	CSVVAETYEQYF
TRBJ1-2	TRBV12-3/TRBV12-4	CASSLGVGGYTF
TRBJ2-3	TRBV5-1	CASTLIGDTQYF
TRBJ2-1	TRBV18	CASSPSIFDEQFF
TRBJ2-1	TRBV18	CASSPASGSDNEPNEQFF
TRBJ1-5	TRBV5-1	CASSYTGDSNQPQHF
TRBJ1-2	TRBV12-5	CASGSIDRVYGYTF
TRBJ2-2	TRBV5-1	CASSWTSGRAGGELFF
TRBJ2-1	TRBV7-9	CASSPYRESSYNEQFF
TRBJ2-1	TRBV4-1	CASSQVWGRGGNEQFF
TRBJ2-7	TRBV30	CAWSVRGLDEQYF
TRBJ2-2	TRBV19	CASAEVGENTGELFF
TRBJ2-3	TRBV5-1	CASSLEVGGTDTQYF
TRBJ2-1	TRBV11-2	CASSLDSGVMNEQFF
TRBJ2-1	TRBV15	CATSRVAGVKYNEQFF
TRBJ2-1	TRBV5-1	CASSLGLAGVNEQFF
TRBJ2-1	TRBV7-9	CASSNPSSGSSYNEQFF
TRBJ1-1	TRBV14	CASSTPRQGEAFF
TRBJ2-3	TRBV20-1	CSAARRNTQYF
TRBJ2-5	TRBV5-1	CASRDTAPETQYF
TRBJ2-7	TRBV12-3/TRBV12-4	CASSLASRVGEQYF
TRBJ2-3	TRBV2	CASSENRGANTDTQYF
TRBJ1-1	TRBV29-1	CSVEAANTEAFF
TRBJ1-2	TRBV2	CASSATLVARGQDYGYTF
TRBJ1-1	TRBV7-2	CASSPAGGLEGTEAFF
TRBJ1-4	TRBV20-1	CSARDAGPATNEKLFF
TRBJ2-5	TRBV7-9	CASSIAPKETQYF
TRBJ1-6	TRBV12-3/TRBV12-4	CASSPRGSSYNSPLHF
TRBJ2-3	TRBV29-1	CSVEFHGSTDTQYF
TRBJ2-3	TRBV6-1	CASSEISTDTQYF
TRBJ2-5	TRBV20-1	CSASRTSGETQYF
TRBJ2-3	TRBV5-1	CASRSASGRTDTQYF
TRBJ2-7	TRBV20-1	CSARGQGFNEQYF
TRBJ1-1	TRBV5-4	CASSAGGGRDTEAFF
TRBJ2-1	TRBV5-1	CASSHTSGGADEQFF
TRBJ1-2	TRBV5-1	CASSPFPGQGKGYTF
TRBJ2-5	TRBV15	CATSSRGLETQYF
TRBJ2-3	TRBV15	CATSREWGVFTDTQYF
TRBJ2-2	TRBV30	CAWSVLGSRTTGELFF
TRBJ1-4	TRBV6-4	CASSSDSFVSGEKLFF
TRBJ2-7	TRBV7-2	CASSPGDGRGKQYF
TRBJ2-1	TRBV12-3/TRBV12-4	CASSNKQGFSANEQFF
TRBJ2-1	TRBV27	CASSLSGLGWFF